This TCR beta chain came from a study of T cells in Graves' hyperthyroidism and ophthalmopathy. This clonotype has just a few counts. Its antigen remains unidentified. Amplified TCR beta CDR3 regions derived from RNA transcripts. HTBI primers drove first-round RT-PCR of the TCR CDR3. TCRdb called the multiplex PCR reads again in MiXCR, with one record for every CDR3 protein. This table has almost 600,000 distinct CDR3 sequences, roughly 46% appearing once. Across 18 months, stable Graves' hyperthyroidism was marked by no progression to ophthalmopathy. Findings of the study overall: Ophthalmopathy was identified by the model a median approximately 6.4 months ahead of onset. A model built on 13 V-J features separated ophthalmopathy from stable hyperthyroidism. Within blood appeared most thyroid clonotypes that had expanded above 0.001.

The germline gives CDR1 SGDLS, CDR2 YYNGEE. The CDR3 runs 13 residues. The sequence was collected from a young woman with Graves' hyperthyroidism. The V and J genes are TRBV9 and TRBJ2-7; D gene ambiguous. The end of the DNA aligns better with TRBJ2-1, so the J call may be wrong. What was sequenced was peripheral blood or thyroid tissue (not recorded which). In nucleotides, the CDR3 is TGTGCCAGCAGCGTGACCACGTACAATGAGCAGTTCTTC. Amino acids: CASSVTTYNEQFF.